This TCR beta chain was sequenced during a study of CD8 T cells in ankylosing spondylitis. This clonotype was counted a few times. A quantitative 5'-RACE method, one with molecular barcodes, was used to make TCR beta libraries. TCRdb itself ran the 5' RACE reads through MiXCR, one entry per CDR3 protein. Among 150,000 to 200,000 distinct CDR3 sequences listed, 10% to 15% were seen once. CDR3 length: 13 amino acids. J was trimmed by 0 bases and V by 10 bases; bases with no gene match: 5. Germline CDR1 LGHDT, CDR2 YNNKEL (reference sequence). Material for sequencing was blood, either unsorted or a sorted T cell fraction (not recorded which). This TCR was sampled from a female donor with ankylosing spondylitis or in good health (not recorded which). The V call is TRBV3-1, the J call TRBJ2-7, with TRBD1 matching over 8 bases. The CDR3 region has the DNA TGTGCCACTTGGGACAGGAGCTCCTACGAGCAGTACTTC. Protein: CATWDRSSYEQYF.